The clone carrying this TCR beta chain has more than one count but fewer than ten. The antigen is undetermined. The PCR was carried out with 60 Vbeta primers and 13 Jbeta primers. Profiled with immunoSEQ multiplex PCR; TCRdb holds only in-frame clones, not every one. The table records fewer than 150,000 clones, more than 65% of them present only once. These data are taken from a study of cytomegalovirus exposure and HLA in healthy donors. For the study at large: Earlier work reported 110 million or so unique TCR beta sequences from about 170 million T cells. Notes on the study in general: The HLA-A and HLA-B alleles of most subjects were reportedly predicted accurately from TCR beta sequences.

The germline V gene encodes CDR1 MNHEY and CDR2 SVGAGI. This CDR3 is built from 14 residues. V lost 4 bases, J lost 6 bases, and 16 bases lay in between. The material sequenced was PBMCs. The chain joins TRBV6-5 to TRBJ2-7, with D possibly TRBD2 on 6 matching bases. The sequence was collected from a woman aged 25 to 39 in good health and CMV-seronegative. The CDR3 DNA reads as TGTGCCAGCAGTTCCCGGAGGGGCAGGGCCGAGCAGTACGTC. It yields the protein CASSSRRGRAEQYV.